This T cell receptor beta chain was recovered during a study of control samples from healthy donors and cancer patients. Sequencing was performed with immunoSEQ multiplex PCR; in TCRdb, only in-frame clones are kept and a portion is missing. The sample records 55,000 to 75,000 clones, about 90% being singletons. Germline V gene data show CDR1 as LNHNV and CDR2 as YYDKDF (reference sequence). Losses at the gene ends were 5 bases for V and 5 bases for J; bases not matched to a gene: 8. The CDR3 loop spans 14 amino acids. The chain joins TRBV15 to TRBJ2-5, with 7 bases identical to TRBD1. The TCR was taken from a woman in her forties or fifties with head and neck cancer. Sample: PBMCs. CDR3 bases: TGTGCCACCAGCCGAGGAGACAGGGCGGAGACCCAGTACTTC. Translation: CATSRGDRAETQYF.